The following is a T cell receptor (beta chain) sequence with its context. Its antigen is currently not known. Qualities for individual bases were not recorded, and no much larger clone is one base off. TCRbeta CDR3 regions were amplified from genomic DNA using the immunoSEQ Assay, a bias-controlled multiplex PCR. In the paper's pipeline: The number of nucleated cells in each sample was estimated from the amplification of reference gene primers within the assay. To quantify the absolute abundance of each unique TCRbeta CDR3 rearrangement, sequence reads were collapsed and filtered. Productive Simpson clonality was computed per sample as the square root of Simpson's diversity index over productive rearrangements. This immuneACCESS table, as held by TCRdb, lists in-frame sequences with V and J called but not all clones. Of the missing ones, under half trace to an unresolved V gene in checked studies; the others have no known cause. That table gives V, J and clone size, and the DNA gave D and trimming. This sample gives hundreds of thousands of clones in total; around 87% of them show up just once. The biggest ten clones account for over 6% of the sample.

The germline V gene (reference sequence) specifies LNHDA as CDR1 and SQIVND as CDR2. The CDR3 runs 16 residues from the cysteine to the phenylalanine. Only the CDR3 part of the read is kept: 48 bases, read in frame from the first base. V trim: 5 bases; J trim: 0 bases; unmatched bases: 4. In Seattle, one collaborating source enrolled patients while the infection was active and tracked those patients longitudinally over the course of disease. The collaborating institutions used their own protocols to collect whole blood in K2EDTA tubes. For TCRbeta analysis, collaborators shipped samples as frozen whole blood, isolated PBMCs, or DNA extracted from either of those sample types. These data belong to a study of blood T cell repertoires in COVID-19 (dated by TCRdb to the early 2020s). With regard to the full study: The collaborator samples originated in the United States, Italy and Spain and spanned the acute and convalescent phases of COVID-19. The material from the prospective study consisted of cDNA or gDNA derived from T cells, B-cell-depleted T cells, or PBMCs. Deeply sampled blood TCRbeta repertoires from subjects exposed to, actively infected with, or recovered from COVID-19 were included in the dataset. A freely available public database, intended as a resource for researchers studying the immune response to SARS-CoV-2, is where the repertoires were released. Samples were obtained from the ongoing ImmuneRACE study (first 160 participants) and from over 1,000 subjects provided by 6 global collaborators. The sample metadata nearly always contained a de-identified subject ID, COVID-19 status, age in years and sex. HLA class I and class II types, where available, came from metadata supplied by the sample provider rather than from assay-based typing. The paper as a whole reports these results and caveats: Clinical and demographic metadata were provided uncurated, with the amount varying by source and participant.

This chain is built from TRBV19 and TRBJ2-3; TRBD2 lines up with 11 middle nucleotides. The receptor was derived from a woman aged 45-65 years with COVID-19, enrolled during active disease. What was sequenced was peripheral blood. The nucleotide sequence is TGTGCCAGTAGTGGGCGACTAGCGGGAAGCACAGATACGCAGTATTTT. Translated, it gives CASSGRLAGSTDTQYF.